The sequence of this T cell receptor (beta chain) was determined in a study of CD8+ T cells in alopecia areata. Treatment indicated: oral pan-JAK inhibitor, 5-10 mg twice daily. Lesional scalp punch biopsies and peripheral blood came from alopecia areata patients. A few counts support this clone. No antigen is known for it. General observations from the study: For lesional scalp, especially alopecia totalis/universalis, clonality was higher than in normal scalp. TCR sharing was clearer in mice than between patients, perhaps partly owing to patient HLA diversity. On tofacitinib, scalp and blood still held many of the expanded lesional clones.

RNA, once extracted, was reverse transcribed into cDNA for use as the sequencing template. The data were produced by immunoSEQ multiplex PCR, yet TCRdb's version contains in-frame clones alone and is incomplete. The table lists roughly 200,000 clones, less than 50% of them singletons, with roughly 2.6% in the top ten. This sequence originates from a human donor with alopecia areata. Sequenced material: CD4+ T cells sorted from blood, taken between weeks 36 and 40, from a patient treated with tofacitinib.

The CDR3 DNA reads as TGTGCCAGCAGCGTAGAGTACAGGTTTGAGTACGAGCAGTACTTC. Amino acids: CASSVEYRFEYEQYF. The chain uses TRBV9 and TRBJ2-7, with D possibly TRBD1 on 5 matching bases. Looked up from germline, CDR1 is SGDLS and CDR2 is YYNGEE. This CDR3 contains 15 residues. V was pared by 0 bases and J by 4 bases, with 14 bases between.